This T cell receptor (beta chain) was identified in a study of blood T cell repertoires in COVID-19. The protocol was immunoSEQ multiplex PCR, while the TCRdb copy is restricted to in-frame clones and leaves out a portion. The table records 25,000 to 35,000 clones, roughly 85% of them present only once. The CDR3 has 16 amino acids. Germline V lookup: CDR1 PRHDT, CDR2 FYEKMQ (reference sequence). The ends lost 5 bases at V and 4 bases at J; junction bases unmatched: 7. Sequenced material: peripheral blood. This rearrangement joins TRBV13 to TRBJ2-5; TRBD2 matches 13 bases. The receptor was derived from a man aged 55 to 70 with active COVID-19. The CDR3 here is CASSIGLAGVVETQYF. Here the CDR3 DNA reads TGTGCCAGCAGCATCGGACTAGCGGGAGTTGTAGAGACCCAGTACTTC.